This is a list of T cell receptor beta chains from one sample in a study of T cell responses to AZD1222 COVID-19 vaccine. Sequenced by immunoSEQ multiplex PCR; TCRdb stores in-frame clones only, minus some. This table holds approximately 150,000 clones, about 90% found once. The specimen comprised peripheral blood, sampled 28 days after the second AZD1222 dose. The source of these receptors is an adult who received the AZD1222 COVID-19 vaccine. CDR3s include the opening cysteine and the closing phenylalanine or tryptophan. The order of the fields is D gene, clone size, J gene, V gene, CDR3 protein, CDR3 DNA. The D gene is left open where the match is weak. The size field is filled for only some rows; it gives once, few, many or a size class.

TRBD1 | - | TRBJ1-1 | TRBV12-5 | CASLRQGVAEAFF | TGTGCTAGTCTTCGACAGGGGGTGGCTGAAGCTTTCTTT
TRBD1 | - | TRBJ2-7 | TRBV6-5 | CASRQGALTEQYF | TGTGCCAGCAGACAGGGGGCGCTGACCGAGCAGTACTTC
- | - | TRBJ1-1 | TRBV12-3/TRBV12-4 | CASSEGGNTEAFF | TGTGCCAGCAGTGAAGGCGGGAACACTGAAGCTTTCTTT
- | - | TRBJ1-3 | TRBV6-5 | CASGSTGNTIYF | TGTGCCAGCGGTTCGACTGGAAACACCATATATTTT
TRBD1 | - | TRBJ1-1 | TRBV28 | CASGYPDRVNTEAFF | TGTGCCAGCGGATATCCGGACAGGGTCAACACTGAAGCTTTCTTT
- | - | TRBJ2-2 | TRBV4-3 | CASSQDGRSGLNTGELFF | TGCGCCAGCAGCCAAGATGGGCGCAGCGGACTAAACACCGGGGAGCTGTTTTTT
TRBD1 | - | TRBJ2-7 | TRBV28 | CASSLGQGAYEQYF | TGTGCCAGCAGTTTAGGGCAGGGGGCCTACGAGCAGTACTTC
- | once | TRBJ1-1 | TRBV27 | CASSLRPRTEFEAFF | TGTGCCAGCAGCCTACGGCCCCGGACAGAGTTTGAAGCTTTCTTT
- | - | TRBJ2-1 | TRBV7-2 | CASSLGVANEQFF | TGTGCCAGCAGCTTAGGGGTTGCGAATGAGCAGTTCTTC
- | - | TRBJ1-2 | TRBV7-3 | CASSLGWEYMSYTF | TGTGCCAGCAGCTTAGGCTGGGAGTATATGTCCTACACCTTC
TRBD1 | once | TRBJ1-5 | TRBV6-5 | CASSSDRGYNQPQHF | TGTGCCAGCAGTTCCGACAGGGGCTACAATCAGCCCCAGCATTTT
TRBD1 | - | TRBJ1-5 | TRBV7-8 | CASSNSGTGGGNQPQHF | TGTGCCAGCAGCAACTCCGGGACAGGGGGCGGCAATCAGCCCCAGCATTTT
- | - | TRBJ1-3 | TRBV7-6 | CASSLGGGSSGNTIYF | TGTGCCAGCAGCTTAGGGGGGGGCAGCTCTGGAAACACCATATATTTT
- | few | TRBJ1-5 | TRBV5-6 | CASSLRTRGSNQPQHF | TGTGCCAGCAGCTTGAGGACACGAGGTAGCAATCAGCCCCAGCATTTT
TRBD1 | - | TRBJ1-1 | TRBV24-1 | CATSDGTGMNTEAFF | TGTGCCACCAGTGATGGGACAGGGATGAACACTGAAGCTTTCTTT
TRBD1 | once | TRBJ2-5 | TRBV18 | CASSPGQGQETQYF | TGTGCCAGCTCACCGGGACAGGGCCAAGAGACCCAGTACTTC
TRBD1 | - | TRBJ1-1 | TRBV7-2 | CASSATGTANTEAFF | TGTGCCAGCAGCGCTACCGGGACAGCTAACACTGAAGCTTTCTTT
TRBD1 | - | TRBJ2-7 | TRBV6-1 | CASSDGTGVYEQYF | TGTGCCAGCAGTGATGGGACAGGGGTCTACGAGCAGTACTTC
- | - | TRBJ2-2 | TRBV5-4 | CASSLVQTNTGELFF | TGTGCCAGCAGCTTGGTACAGACGAACACCGGGGAGCTGTTTTTT
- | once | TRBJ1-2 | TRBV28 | CASSLTINYGYTF | TGTGCCAGCAGTTTAACGATCAACTATGGCTACACCTTC
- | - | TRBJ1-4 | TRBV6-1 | CASSENRANEKLFF | TGTGCCAGCAGTGAAAACAGGGCTAATGAAAAACTGTTTTTT
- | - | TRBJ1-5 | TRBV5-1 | CASSLDSNQPQHF | TGCGCCAGCAGCTTGGATAGCAATCAGCCCCAGCATTTT
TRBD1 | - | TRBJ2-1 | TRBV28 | CASTFLGQGNNEQFF | TGTGCCAGCACCTTTCTGGGACAGGGAAACAATGAGCAGTTCTTC
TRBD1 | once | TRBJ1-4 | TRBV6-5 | CASSYRQGGEKLFF | TGTGCCAGCAGTTATCGACAGGGAGGTGAAAAACTGTTTTTT
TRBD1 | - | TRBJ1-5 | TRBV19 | CASEGQGGHQPQHF | TGTGCCTCCGAGGGACAGGGGGGGCATCAGCCCCAGCATTTT
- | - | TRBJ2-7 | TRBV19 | CASSPSRGITKSPYEQYF | TGTGCCAGTAGCCCTTCTCGGGGTATCACTAAGTCCCCCTACGAGCAGTACTTC
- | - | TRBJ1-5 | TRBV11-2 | CASSLGGQPNQPQHF | TGTGCCAGCAGCTTAGGCGGACAGCCCAATCAGCCCCAGCATTTT
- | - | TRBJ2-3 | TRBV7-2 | CASSLQGLADTQYF | TGTGCCAGCAGCTTACAGGGGCTCGCAGATACGCAGTATTTT
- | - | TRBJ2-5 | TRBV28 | CASIYSGVQETQYF | TGTGCCAGCATCTACTCGGGGGTCCAAGAGACCCAGTACTTC
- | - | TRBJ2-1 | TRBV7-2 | CASSLAGGMGEQFF | TGTGCCAGCAGCTTAGCCGGAGGGATGGGTGAGCAGTTCTTC
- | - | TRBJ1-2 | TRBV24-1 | CATSDLNGGKYGYTF | TGTGCCACCAGTGATTTGAACGGGGGGAAGTATGGCTACACCTTC
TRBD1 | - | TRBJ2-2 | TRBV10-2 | CASRITGDPGELFF | TGCGCCAGCAGGATCACAGGGGACCCCGGGGAGCTGTTTTTT
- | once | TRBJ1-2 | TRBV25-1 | CASKGPGKLNYGYTF | TGTGCCAGCAAGGGTCCAGGGAAGCTAAACTATGGCTACACCTTC
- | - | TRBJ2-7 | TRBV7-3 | CASSLNSGTPYEQYF | TGTGCCAGCAGCTTGAATTCCGGGACTCCCTACGAGCAGTACTTC
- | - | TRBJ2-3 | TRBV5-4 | CASSLDVSTTDTQYF | TGTGCCAGCAGCTTGGACGTTAGCACCACAGATACGCAGTATTTT
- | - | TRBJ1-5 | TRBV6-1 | CASSEASGGGQPQHF | TGTGCCAGCAGTGAAGCTTCCGGGGGAGGACAGCCCCAGCATTTT
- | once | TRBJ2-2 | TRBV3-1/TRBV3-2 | CASSLYGGGARDTGELFF | TGTGCCAGCAGCCTTTATGGAGGGGGGGCCCGAGACACCGGGGAGCTGTTTTTT
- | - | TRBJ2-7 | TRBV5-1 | CASSLGMATGRSSYEQYF | TGCGCCAGCAGCTTGGGCATGGCTACAGGGAGGAGCTCCTACGAGCAGTACTTC
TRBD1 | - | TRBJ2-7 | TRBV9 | CASSEGTGNNYEQYF | TGTGCCAGCAGCGAAGGGACAGGAAACAACTACGAGCAGTACTTC
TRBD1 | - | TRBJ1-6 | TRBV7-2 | CASSLEGARSPLHF | TGTGCCAGCAGCTTGGAGGGGGCGCGATCACCCCTCCACTTT
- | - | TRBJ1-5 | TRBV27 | CASSLQAALQPQHF | TGTGCCAGCAGTTTACAGGCGGCCCTTCAGCCCCAGCATTTT
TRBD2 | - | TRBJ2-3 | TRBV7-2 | CASSLSGRAVGTDTQYF | TGTGCCAGCAGCTTAAGCGGGAGGGCCGTTGGCACAGATACGCAGTATTTT
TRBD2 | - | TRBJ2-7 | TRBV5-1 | CASSFGGTLYEQYF | TGCGCCAGCAGCTTCGGGGGGACCCTCTACGAGCAGTACTTC
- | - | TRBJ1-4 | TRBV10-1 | CASSPGSGEKLFF | TGCGCCAGCAGCCCGGGCTCGGGGGAAAAACTGTTTTTT
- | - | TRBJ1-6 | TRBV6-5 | CASSYSPGPVDSPLHF | TGTGCCAGCAGTTACTCGCCCGGGCCCGTGGATTCACCCCTCCACTTT
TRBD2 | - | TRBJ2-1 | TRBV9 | CASSVAVAGAINEQFF | TGTGCCAGCAGCGTAGCTGTAGCGGGGGCTATAAATGAGCAGTTCTTC
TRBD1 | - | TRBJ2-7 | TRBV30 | CAWDRGPPYEQYF | TGTGCCTGGGACAGGGGCCCCCCCTACGAGCAGTACTTC
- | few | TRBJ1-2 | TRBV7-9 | CASTPMTATPNYGYTF | TGTGCCAGCACCCCCATGACAGCGACCCCTAACTATGGCTACACCTTC
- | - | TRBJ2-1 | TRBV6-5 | CASILGYNEQFF | TGTGCCAGCATCCTCGGGTACAATGAGCAGTTCTTC
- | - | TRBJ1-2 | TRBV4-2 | CASSQETENYGYTF | TGTGCCAGCAGCCAAGAGACAGAGAACTATGGCTACACCTTC
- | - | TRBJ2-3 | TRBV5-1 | CASSFLGAGYSDTQYF | TGCGCCAGCAGCTTTCTTGGGGCGGGCTATTCAGATACGCAGTATTTT
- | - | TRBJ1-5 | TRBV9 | CASSGGTSNQPQHF | TGTGCCAGCAGCGGGGGGACGAGCAATCAGCCCCAGCATTTT
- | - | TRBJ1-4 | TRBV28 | CASSLQHGKLFF | TGTGCCAGCAGTTTACAGCACGGAAAACTGTTTTTT
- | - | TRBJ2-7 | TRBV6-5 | CASSTGTGPYEQYF | TGTGCCAGCAGTACAGGGACGGGGCCCTACGAGCAGTACTTC
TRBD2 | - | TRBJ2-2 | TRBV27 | CASRIRDYETGELFF | TGTGCCAGCAGAATCCGGGACTACGAAACCGGGGAGCTGTTTTTT